The rows below give T cell receptor beta chains drawn from one sample of a study of blood T cell repertoires in COVID-19. Assay used: immunoSEQ multiplex PCR; TCRdb lists only in-frame clones, some missing. The table lists 50,000 to 60,000 clones, 65% to 90% of them singletons. Material: peripheral blood. The receptor set was obtained from a human donor in a cohort sampled during active COVID-19. Both conserved end residues are part of each CDR3. A D gene is named only where the DNA matches it firmly. Size values are once, few and many counts, or a class for expanded clones, and some rows have none.

d_gene: NA; abundance: NA; v_gene: TRBV7-9; j_gene: TRBJ1-1; CDR3nt: TGTGCCAGCAGCCAAGGGACACGGTCTGAAGCTTTCTTT; CDR3aa: CASSQGTRSEAFF
d_gene: NA; abundance: NA; v_gene: TRBV9; j_gene: TRBJ1-2; CDR3nt: TGTGCCAGCAGCCCCAGCGGGACCCCCTGGGGGGGCTACACCTTC; CDR3aa: CASSPSGTPWGGYTF
d_gene: TRBD2; abundance: NA; v_gene: TRBV19; j_gene: TRBJ2-7; CDR3nt: TGTGCCAGTAGTAGGCGGGAGCTCGGCTACGAGCAGTACTTC; CDR3aa: CASSRRELGYEQYF
d_gene: TRBD2; abundance: NA; v_gene: TRBV5-6; j_gene: TRBJ2-1; CDR3nt: TGTGCCAGCAGCTCCATGACTAGCAGAGCCTACAATGAGCAGTTCTTC; CDR3aa: CASSSMTSRAYNEQFF
d_gene: TRBD2; abundance: NA; v_gene: TRBV4-2; j_gene: TRBJ2-3; CDR3nt: TGTGCCAGCAGCGCTAGCGGGAGGGTGACAGATACGCAGTATTTT; CDR3aa: CASSASGRVTDTQYF
d_gene: NA; abundance: NA; v_gene: TRBV4-3; j_gene: TRBJ1-2; CDR3nt: TGCGCCAGCAGCCCGGTCAGGGGCCAAGGCTACACCTTC; CDR3aa: CASSPVRGQGYTF
d_gene: NA; abundance: few; v_gene: TRBV4-1; j_gene: TRBJ2-7; CDR3nt: TGCGCCAGCAGCCACCAAGGTAGCCACGAGCAGTACTTC; CDR3aa: CASSHQGSHEQYF
d_gene: TRBD1; abundance: NA; v_gene: TRBV4-3; j_gene: TRBJ1-2; CDR3nt: TGCGCCAGCAGCCACGAACAGGGGGGGGAGATCTATGGCTACACCTTC; CDR3aa: CASSHEQGGEIYGYTF
d_gene: TRBD1; abundance: NA; v_gene: TRBV28; j_gene: TRBJ1-2; CDR3nt: TGTGCCAGCAGTTTAGGAGGGACAGGGTATGGTGGCTACACCTTC; CDR3aa: CASSLGGTGYGGYTF
d_gene: TRBD2; abundance: NA; v_gene: TRBV4-2; j_gene: TRBJ2-4; CDR3nt: TGTGCCAGCAGCCAAACTAGCGGGCTAGCCAAAAACATTCAGTACTTC; CDR3aa: CASSQTSGLAKNIQYF
d_gene: TRBD1; abundance: NA; v_gene: TRBV5-1; j_gene: TRBJ1-2; CDR3nt: TGCGCCAGCAGCGACCCGGGACAGGGGGCCGCTAACTATGGCTACACCTTC; CDR3aa: CASSDPGQGAANYGYTF
d_gene: TRBD1; abundance: NA; v_gene: TRBV5-1; j_gene: TRBJ2-7; CDR3nt: TGCGCCAGCAGCGGGACAGGGCTCTACGAGCAGTACTTC; CDR3aa: CASSGTGLYEQYF
d_gene: TRBD1; abundance: NA; v_gene: TRBV9; j_gene: TRBJ1-5; CDR3nt: TGTGCCAGCAGCGCGGGACAGGGGGGACAGCCCCAGCATTTT; CDR3aa: CASSAGQGGQPQHF
d_gene: NA; abundance: NA; v_gene: TRBV21-1; j_gene: TRBJ1-4; CDR3nt: TGTGCCAGCAGGGCCCTGGAGGGGGAAAAACTGTTTTTT; CDR3aa: CASRALEGEKLFF
d_gene: TRBD1; abundance: NA; v_gene: TRBV4-3; j_gene: TRBJ2-7; CDR3nt: TGCGCCAGCAGCTTAAGACAGGGGGCCGACGAGCAGTACTTC; CDR3aa: CASSLRQGADEQYF
d_gene: NA; abundance: NA; v_gene: TRBV27; j_gene: TRBJ2-1; CDR3nt: TGTGCCAGCAGTTCCCGGGGGAGGGGGAATGAGCAGTTCTTC; CDR3aa: CASSSRGRGNEQFF
d_gene: TRBD1; abundance: NA; v_gene: TRBV9; j_gene: TRBJ2-2; CDR3nt: TGTGCCAGCAGCGTGGGGGTTTCGGGCGGGACAGGGAACACCGGGGAGCTGTTTTTT; CDR3aa: CASSVGVSGGTGNTGELFF
d_gene: TRBD2; abundance: NA; v_gene: TRBV11-2; j_gene: TRBJ2-1; CDR3nt: TGTGCCAGCAGCCAGACGGGGGGTGGGTTAACGGCCAATGAGCAGTTCTTC; CDR3aa: CASSQTGGGLTANEQFF
d_gene: TRBD1; abundance: NA; v_gene: TRBV5-8; j_gene: TRBJ2-1; CDR3nt: TGTGCCAGCAGCTCACCGTTCCGGGACAGGGTTAACAATGAGCAGTTCTTC; CDR3aa: CASSSPFRDRVNNEQFF
d_gene: NA; abundance: NA; v_gene: TRBV19; j_gene: TRBJ1-5; CDR3nt: TGTGCCAGTAGTAGGCCCAGCGATCTTCTAGGCCAGCCCCAGCATTTT; CDR3aa: CASSRPSDLLGQPQHF
d_gene: NA; abundance: NA; v_gene: TRBV14; j_gene: TRBJ2-7; CDR3nt: TGTGCCAGCAGCCGGATGGGGGGAGGTAACTACGAGCAGTACTTC; CDR3aa: CASSRMGGGNYEQYF
d_gene: NA; abundance: NA; v_gene: TRBV5-1; j_gene: TRBJ1-5; CDR3nt: TGCGCCAGCAGCTTGCAGAGCAATCAGCCCCAGCATTTT; CDR3aa: CASSLQSNQPQHF
d_gene: TRBD1; abundance: NA; v_gene: TRBV6-5; j_gene: TRBJ1-3; CDR3nt: TGTGCCAGCAGTTACTCAGGGACAGGGGTTGGAAACACCATATATTTT; CDR3aa: CASSYSGTGVGNTIYF
d_gene: NA; abundance: NA; v_gene: TRBV11-3; j_gene: TRBJ2-5; CDR3nt: TGTGCCAGCAGCACCCGGGGGACTGGCCAAGAGACCCAGTACTTC; CDR3aa: CASSTRGTGQETQYF
d_gene: TRBD2; abundance: NA; v_gene: TRBV7-9; j_gene: TRBJ2-1; CDR3nt: TGTGCCAGCAGCCAGACACTAGCGGGCGGCTACAATGAGCAGTTCTTC; CDR3aa: CASSQTLAGGYNEQFF
d_gene: NA; abundance: NA; v_gene: TRBV6-2/TRBV6-3; j_gene: TRBJ2-5; CDR3nt: TGTGCCAGCAGTTACGCTGGGGGGTACACGGAGACCCAGTACTTC; CDR3aa: CASSYAGGYTETQYF
d_gene: TRBD2; abundance: once; v_gene: TRBV11-3; j_gene: TRBJ2-5; CDR3nt: TGTGCCAGCAGCTTAGGATTTCAAGCGGGAGGGGAGACCCAGTACTTC; CDR3aa: CASSLGFQAGGETQYF
d_gene: TRBD2; abundance: NA; v_gene: TRBV18; j_gene: TRBJ2-1; CDR3nt: TGTGCCAGCTCACCTGGACTAGCGGGAGATTGGTACAATGAGCAGTTCTTC; CDR3aa: CASSPGLAGDWYNEQFF
d_gene: NA; abundance: NA; v_gene: TRBV28; j_gene: TRBJ2-7; CDR3nt: TGTGCCAGCAGGGCGGACTACTACGAGCAGTACTTC; CDR3aa: CASRADYYEQYF
d_gene: NA; abundance: NA; v_gene: TRBV6-5; j_gene: TRBJ2-2; CDR3nt: TGTGCCAGCAGTTACTCGGCCACCTTAAACACCGGGGAGCTGTTTTTT; CDR3aa: CASSYSATLNTGELFF
d_gene: TRBD1; abundance: NA; v_gene: TRBV28; j_gene: TRBJ1-1; CDR3nt: TGTGCCAGCAGTCCGCGGACAGGGGTGAACACTGAAGCTTTCTTT; CDR3aa: CASSPRTGVNTEAFF
d_gene: NA; abundance: NA; v_gene: TRBV15; j_gene: TRBJ1-2; CDR3nt: TGTGCCACCAGCAGAACCGGGTTCAACTATGGCTACACCTTC; CDR3aa: CATSRTGFNYGYTF
d_gene: NA; abundance: NA; v_gene: TRBV7-3; j_gene: TRBJ2-1; CDR3nt: TGTGCCAGCAGCCCGGGACTTGCCGCCTACAATGAGCAGTTCTTC; CDR3aa: CASSPGLAAYNEQFF
d_gene: TRBD2; abundance: NA; v_gene: TRBV28; j_gene: TRBJ2-1; CDR3nt: TGTGCCAGCAGTTTTGGCGGGAGGGCCCGGAATGAGCAGTTCTTC; CDR3aa: CASSFGGRARNEQFF
d_gene: NA; abundance: NA; v_gene: TRBV4-2; j_gene: TRBJ2-2; CDR3nt: TGTGCCAGCAGCGGTGTAGTAAGGGGCACCGGGGAGCTGTTTTTT; CDR3aa: CASSGVVRGTGELFF
d_gene: TRBD1; abundance: once; v_gene: TRBV5-4; j_gene: TRBJ2-5; CDR3nt: TGTGCCAGCACAACAGGGGGTGGGGAGACCCAGTACTTC; CDR3aa: CASTTGGGETQYF
d_gene: NA; abundance: NA; v_gene: TRBV29-1; j_gene: TRBJ2-7; CDR3nt: TGCAGCGTTGACTCACCCACATACGAGCAGTACTTC; CDR3aa: CSVDSPTYEQYF
d_gene: NA; abundance: NA; v_gene: TRBV27; j_gene: TRBJ2-1; CDR3nt: TGTGCCAGCAGTTTAAAAGGCGGGAATGAGCAGTTCTTC; CDR3aa: CASSLKGGNEQFF
d_gene: NA; abundance: NA; v_gene: TRBV2; j_gene: TRBJ1-4; CDR3nt: TGTGCCAGCAGCGACAGGACGGCAAATGAAAAACTGTTTTTT; CDR3aa: CASSDRTANEKLFF
d_gene: TRBD2; abundance: NA; v_gene: TRBV3-1/TRBV3-2; j_gene: TRBJ2-3; CDR3nt: TGTGCCAGCAGCCGAGGGACTAGCGGGAGTGTGGAGGATACGCAGTATTTT; CDR3aa: CASSRGTSGSVEDTQYF
d_gene: NA; abundance: NA; v_gene: TRBV12-3/TRBV12-4; j_gene: TRBJ1-2; CDR3nt: TGTGCCAGCACGCCCACGGGTCAGAAAGGCTACACCTTC; CDR3aa: CASTPTGQKGYTF
d_gene: NA; abundance: few; v_gene: TRBV5-4; j_gene: TRBJ1-5; CDR3nt: TGTGCCAGCAGCTTGGGGCCTACAGGGACACAGCATTTT; CDR3aa: CASSLGPTGTQHF
d_gene: TRBD2; abundance: NA; v_gene: TRBV30; j_gene: TRBJ2-3; CDR3nt: TGTGCCTGGAGCGGGAGGGTGTGGGGCACAGATACGCAGTATTTT; CDR3aa: CAWSGRVWGTDTQYF
d_gene: TRBD1; abundance: NA; v_gene: TRBV5-1; j_gene: TRBJ1-1; CDR3nt: TGCGCCAGCAGCTTGGAAGGCAGGGGGGCCACTGAAGCTTTCTTT; CDR3aa: CASSLEGRGATEAFF
d_gene: NA; abundance: NA; v_gene: TRBV5-6; j_gene: TRBJ1-6; CDR3nt: TGTGCCAGCAGCTTGAGACAGGCCTATAATTCACCCCTCCACTTT; CDR3aa: CASSLRQAYNSPLHF
d_gene: TRBD1; abundance: NA; v_gene: TRBV5-4; j_gene: TRBJ1-3; CDR3nt: TGTGCCAGCAGCCCGGGACGGGACAGGGTAGGCAACACCATATATTTT; CDR3aa: CASSPGRDRVGNTIYF
d_gene: TRBD2; abundance: NA; v_gene: TRBV28; j_gene: TRBJ2-2; CDR3nt: TGTGCCAGCAGTTTAGCTGGGACTAGCGTCGGGGAGCTGTTTTTT; CDR3aa: CASSLAGTSVGELFF
d_gene: NA; abundance: NA; v_gene: TRBV29-1; j_gene: TRBJ2-3; CDR3nt: TGCAGCGTTCCAAGCGGGTCCGGAGATACGCAGTATTTT; CDR3aa: CSVPSGSGDTQYF